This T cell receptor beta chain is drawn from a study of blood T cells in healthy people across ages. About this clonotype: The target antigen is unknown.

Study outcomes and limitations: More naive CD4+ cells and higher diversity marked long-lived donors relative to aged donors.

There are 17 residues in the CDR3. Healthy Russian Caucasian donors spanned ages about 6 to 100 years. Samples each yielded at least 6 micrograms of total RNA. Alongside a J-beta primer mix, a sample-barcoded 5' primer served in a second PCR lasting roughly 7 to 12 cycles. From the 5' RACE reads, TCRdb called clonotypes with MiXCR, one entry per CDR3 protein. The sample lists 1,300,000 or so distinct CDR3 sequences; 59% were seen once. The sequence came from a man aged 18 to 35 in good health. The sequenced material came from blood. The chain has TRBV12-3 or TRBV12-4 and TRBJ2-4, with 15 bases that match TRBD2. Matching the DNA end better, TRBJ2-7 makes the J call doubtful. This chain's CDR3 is CASSKGTSGRIAYEQYF. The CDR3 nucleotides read TGTGCCAGCAGTAAGGGGACTAGCGGGAGGATCGCTTACGAGCAGTACTTC.